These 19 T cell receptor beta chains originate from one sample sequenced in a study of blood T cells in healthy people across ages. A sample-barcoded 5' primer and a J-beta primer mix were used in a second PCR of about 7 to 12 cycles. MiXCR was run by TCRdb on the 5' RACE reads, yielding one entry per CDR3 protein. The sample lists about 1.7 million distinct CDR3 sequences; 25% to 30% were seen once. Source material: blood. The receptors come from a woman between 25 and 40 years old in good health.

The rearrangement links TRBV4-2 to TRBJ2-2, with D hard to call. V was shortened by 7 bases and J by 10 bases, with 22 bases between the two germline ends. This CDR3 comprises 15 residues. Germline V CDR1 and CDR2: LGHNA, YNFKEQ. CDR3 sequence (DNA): TGTGCCAGCAAGAACAGTGAAGGAACCTTTATGGAGCTGTTTTTT. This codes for CASKNSEGTFMELFF.

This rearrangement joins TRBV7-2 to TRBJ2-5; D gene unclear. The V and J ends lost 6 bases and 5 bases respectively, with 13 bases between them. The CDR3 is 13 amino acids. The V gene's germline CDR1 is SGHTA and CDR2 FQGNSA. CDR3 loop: CASSPSEVETQYF. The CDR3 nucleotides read TGTGCCAGCAGTCCCTCCGAGGTGGAGACCCAGTACTTC.

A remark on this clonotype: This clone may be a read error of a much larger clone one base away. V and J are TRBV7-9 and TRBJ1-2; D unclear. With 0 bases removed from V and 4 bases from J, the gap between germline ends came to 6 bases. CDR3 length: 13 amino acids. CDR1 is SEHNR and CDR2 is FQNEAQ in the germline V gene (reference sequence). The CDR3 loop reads CASSLAAIYGYTF. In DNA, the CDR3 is TGTGCCAGCAGCTTAGCGGCTATCTATGGCTACACCTTC.

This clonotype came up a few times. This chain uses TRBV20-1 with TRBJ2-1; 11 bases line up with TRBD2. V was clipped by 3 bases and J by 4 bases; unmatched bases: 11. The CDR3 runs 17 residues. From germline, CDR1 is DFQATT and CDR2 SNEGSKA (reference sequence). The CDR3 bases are TGCAGTGCTAGCGGTCTAGCGGGGGGACCCCAGTACAATGAGCAGTTCTTC. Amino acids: CSASGLAGGPQYNEQFF.

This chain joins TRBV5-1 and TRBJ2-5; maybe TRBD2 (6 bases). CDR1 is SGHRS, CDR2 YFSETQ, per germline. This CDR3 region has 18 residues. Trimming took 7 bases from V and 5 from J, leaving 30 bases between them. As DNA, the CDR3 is TGCGCCAGCTCGGTGGGGGATCGCTCGCGGGGTCTGAGGGAGACCCAGTACTTC. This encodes CASSVGDRSRGLRETQYF.

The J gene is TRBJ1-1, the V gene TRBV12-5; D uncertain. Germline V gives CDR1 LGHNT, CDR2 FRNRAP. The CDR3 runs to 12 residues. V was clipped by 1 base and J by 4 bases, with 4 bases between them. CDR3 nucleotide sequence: TGTGCTAGTGGTTTGGCGGGCACTGAAGCTTTCTTT. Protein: CASGLAGTEAFF.

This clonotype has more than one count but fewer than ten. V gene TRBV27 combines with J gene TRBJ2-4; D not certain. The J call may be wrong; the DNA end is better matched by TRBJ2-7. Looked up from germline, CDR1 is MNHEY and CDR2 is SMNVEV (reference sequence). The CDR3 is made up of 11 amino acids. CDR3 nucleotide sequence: TGTGCCAGCTCAGGTTGTGGCGAGCAGTACTTC. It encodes CASSGCGEQYF.

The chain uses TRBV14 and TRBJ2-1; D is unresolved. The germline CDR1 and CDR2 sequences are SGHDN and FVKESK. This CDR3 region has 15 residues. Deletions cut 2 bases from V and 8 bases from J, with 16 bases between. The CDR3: CASSQFAARSHEQFF. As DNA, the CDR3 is TGTGCCAGCAGCCAATTTGCCGCAAGATCCCATGAGCAGTTCTTC.

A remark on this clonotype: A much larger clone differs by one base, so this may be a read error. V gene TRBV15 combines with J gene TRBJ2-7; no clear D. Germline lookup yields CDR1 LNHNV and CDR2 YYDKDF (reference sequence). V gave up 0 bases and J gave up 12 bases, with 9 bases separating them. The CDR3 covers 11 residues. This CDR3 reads CATSREETRYF. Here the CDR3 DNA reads TGTGCCACCAGCAGAGAAGAGACCCGGTACTTC.

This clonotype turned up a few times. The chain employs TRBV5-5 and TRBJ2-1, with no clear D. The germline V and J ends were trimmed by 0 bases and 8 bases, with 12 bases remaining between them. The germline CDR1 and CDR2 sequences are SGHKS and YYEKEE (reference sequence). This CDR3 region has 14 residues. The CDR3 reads CASSLGVPEYEQFF. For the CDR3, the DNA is TGTGCCAGCAGCTTGGGCGTCCCGGAGTATGAGCAGTTCTTC.

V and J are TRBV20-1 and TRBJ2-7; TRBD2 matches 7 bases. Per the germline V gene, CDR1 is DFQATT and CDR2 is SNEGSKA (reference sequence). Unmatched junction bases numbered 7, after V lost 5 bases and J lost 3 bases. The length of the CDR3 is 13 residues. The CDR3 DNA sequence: TGCAGTGCTCCCAGGACTAGAATCTACGAGCAGTACTTC. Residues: CSAPRTRIYEQYF.

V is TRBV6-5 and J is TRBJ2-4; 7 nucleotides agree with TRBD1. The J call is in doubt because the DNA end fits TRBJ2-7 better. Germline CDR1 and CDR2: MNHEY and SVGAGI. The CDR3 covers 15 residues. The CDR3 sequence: CASSSVRQGRYEQYF. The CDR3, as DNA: TGTGCCAGCAGTTCAGTTCGACAGGGAAGGTACGAGCAGTACTTC.

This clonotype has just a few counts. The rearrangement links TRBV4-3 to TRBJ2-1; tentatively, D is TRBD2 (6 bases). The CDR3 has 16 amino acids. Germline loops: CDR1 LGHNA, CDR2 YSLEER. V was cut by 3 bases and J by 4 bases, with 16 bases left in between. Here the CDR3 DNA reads TGCGCCAGCAGCCAGGGCGCCAGCGGGCGGTACAATGAGCAGTTCTTC. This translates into CASSQGASGRYNEQFF.

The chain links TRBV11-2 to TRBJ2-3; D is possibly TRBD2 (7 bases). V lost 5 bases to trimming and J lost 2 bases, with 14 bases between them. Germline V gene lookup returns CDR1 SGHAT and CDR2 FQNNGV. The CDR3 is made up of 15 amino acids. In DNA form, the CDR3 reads TGTGCCAGCAGCGGCAAGGGGGGGGACACAGATACGCAGTATTTT. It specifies CASSGKGGDTDTQYF.

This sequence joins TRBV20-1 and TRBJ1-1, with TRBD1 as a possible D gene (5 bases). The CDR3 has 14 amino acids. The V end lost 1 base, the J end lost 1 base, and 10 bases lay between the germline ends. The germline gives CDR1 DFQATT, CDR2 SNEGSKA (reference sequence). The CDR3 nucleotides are TGCAGTGCTAGAGGAGCCGGGGGGAACACTGAAGCTTTCTTT. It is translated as CSARGAGGNTEAFF.

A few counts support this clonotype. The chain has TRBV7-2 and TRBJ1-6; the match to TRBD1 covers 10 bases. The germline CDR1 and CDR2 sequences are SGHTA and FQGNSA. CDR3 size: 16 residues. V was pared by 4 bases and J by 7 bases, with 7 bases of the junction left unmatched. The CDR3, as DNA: TGTGCCAGCAGCTCGTGGGACAGGGGCTCCAATTCACCCCTCCACTTT. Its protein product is CASSSWDRGSNSPLHF.

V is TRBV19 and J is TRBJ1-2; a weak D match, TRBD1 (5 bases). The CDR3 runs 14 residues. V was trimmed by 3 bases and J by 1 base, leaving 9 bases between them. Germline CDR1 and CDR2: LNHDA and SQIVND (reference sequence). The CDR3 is CASSMGPINYGYTF. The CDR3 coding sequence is TGTGCCAGTAGTATGGGACCGATTAACTATGGCTACACCTTC.

This CDR3 reads CSVAGDHGYTF. The DNA of the CDR3 is TGCAGCGTGGCAGGGGATCATGGCTACACCTTC. The J gene is TRBJ1-2, the V gene TRBV29-1, with D perhaps TRBD1 (6 bases). The germline V gene encodes CDR1 SQVTM and CDR2 ANQGSEA. The CDR3 runs to 11 residues. The germline V and J ends were trimmed by 6 bases and 6 bases, with 11 bases remaining between them.

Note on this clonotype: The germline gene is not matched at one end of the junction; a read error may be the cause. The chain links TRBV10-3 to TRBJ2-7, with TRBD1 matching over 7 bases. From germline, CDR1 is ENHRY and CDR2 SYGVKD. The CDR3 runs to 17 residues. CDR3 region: CVISESGTAKTPYEQYF. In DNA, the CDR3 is TGTGTCATCAGTGAGTCCGGGACAGCCAAAACCCCCTACGAGCAGTACTTC.